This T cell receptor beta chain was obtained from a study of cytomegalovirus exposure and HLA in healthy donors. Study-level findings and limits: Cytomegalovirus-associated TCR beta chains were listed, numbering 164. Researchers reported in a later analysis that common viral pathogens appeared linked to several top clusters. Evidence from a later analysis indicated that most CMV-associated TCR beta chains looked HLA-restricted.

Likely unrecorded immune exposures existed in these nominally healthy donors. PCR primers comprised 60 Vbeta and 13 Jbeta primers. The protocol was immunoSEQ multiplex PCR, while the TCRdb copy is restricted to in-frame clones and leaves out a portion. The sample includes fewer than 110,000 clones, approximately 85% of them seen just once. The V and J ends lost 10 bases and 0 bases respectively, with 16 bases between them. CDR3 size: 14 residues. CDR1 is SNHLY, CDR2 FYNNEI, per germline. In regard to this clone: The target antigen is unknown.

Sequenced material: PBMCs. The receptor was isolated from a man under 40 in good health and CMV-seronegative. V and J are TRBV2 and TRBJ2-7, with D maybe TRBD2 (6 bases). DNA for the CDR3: TGTGCCACCGGAAGGCGCGGGGACTCCTACGAGCAGTACTTC. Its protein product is CATGRRGDSYEQYF.